This TCR beta chain comes out of a study of blood T cell repertoires in COVID-19. Germline CDR1 SGHRS, CDR2 YFSETQ. V lost 0 bases to trimming and J lost 6 bases, with 14 bases between them. The CDR3 sequence is 15 residues long. The repertoire was sequenced with immunoSEQ multiplex PCR; TCRdb's copy has only in-frame clones and lacks some. The sample has 250,000 or so clones; 75% to 90% are singletons. The chain joins TRBV5-1 to TRBJ2-3, with D maybe TRBD1 (5 bases). The specimen was peripheral blood. The receptor was isolated from a man aged 25-45 years with active or convalescent COVID-19. CDR3 in DNA: TGCGCCAGCAGCTTGGTGAGCCAGACAGCCGATACGCAGTATTTT. Its protein product is CASSLVSQTADTQYF. The full variable domain, completed using reference TRBV5-1 and TRBJ2-3, is KAGVTQTPRYLIKTRGQQVTLSCSPISGHRSVSWYQQTPGQGLQFLFEYFSETQRNKGNFPGRFSGRQFSNSRSEMNVSTLELGDSALYLCASSLVSQTADTQYFGPGTRLTVL.